This is a list of T cell receptor beta chains from one sample in a study of shared clonotypes between healthy human individuals. Clones were sequenced by immunoSEQ multiplex PCR, and TCRdb holds only the in-frame ones, with some missing. The sample shows millions of clones, about 92% of them seen only once. The sample taken for sequencing was naive CD8+ T cells from PBMCs. Receptors were obtained from a man aged 18 to 29 in good health. Some clones in this sample may be carry-over from other donors' samples. Both conserved end residues are part of each CDR3. A D gene is named only where the DNA matches it firmly. Clone size is stated in some rows and not others, as once, few, many or a class when expanded.

>TRBJ2-3|NA|TRBV5-4|NA
CASSPPGTDLTDTQYF
TGTGCCAGCAGTCCCCCCGGGACGGATCTCACAGATACGCAGTATTTT
>TRBJ1-3|once|TRBV4-3|NA
CASSQDLGLTRGNTIYF
TGCGCCAGCAGCCAAGATCTGGGACTCACGAGGGGAAACACCATATATTTT
>TRBJ2-7|NA|TRBV7-6|TRBD1
CASSSRDRDHEQYF
TGTGCCAGCAGCTCTCGGGACAGGGACCACGAGCAGTACTTC
>TRBJ2-5|once|TRBV7-9|NA
CASSLAQETQYF
TGTGCCAGCAGCTTGGCACAGGAGACCCAGTACTTC
>TRBJ1-2|NA|TRBV2|NA
CASSDPPGTAYGYTF
TGTGCCAGCAGTGACCCCCCTGGGACTGCCTATGGCTACACCTTC
>TRBJ2-1|NA|TRBV28|TRBD2
CASSFGTSGANEQFF
TGTGCCAGCAGTTTCGGGACTAGCGGGGCCAATGAGCAGTTCTTC
>TRBJ1-1|NA|TRBV27|TRBD1
CASSGDGQGNTEAFF
TGTGCCAGCAGTGGAGATGGACAGGGCAACACTGAAGCTTTCTTT
>TRBJ1-2|NA|TRBV19|NA
CASSEKSQGGEDYTF
TGTGCCAGTAGTGAGAAGTCACAGGGAGGAGAGGACTACACCTTC
>TRBJ2-7|NA|TRBV10-2|NA
CASRDRSGGEQYF
TGCGCCAGCAGGGACCGGTCCGGCGGCGAGCAGTACTTC
>TRBJ2-5|NA|TRBV28|TRBD2
CASSLWASGDKETQYF
TGTGCCAGCAGTTTATGGGCTAGCGGGGACAAAGAGACCCAGTACTTC
>TRBJ1-1|NA|TRBV29-1|NA
CSVEDRGSAEAFF
TGCAGCGTTGAAGATCGGGGGAGCGCTGAAGCTTTCTTT
>TRBJ1-3|NA|TRBV28|NA
CASSLRVGPSGNTIYF
TGTGCCAGCAGTTTAAGGGTAGGACCTTCTGGAAACACCATATATTTT
>TRBJ2-3|once|TRBV6-1|TRBD1
CASSTGQRTDTQYF
TGTGCCAGCAGCACGGGACAGCGCACAGATACGCAGTATTTT
>TRBJ1-1|few|TRBV4-1|NA
CASSQWGSPEAFF
TGCGCCAGCAGCCAATGGGGATCCCCTGAAGCTTTCTTT
>TRBJ2-2|NA|TRBV4-1|NA
CASSPGAWNTGELFF
TGCGCCAGCAGCCCAGGGGCTTGGAACACCGGGGAGCTGTTTTTT
>TRBJ1-2|NA|TRBV19|NA
CASSIYSYGYTF
TGTGCCAGTAGTATATACAGCTATGGCTACACCTTC
>TRBJ2-7|NA|TRBV27|NA
CASSPRGGSYEQYF
TGTGCCAGCAGTCCTCGGGGAGGATCCTACGAGCAGTACTTC
>TRBJ1-5|NA|TRBV5-1|NA
CASSLNGAGNQPQHF
TGCGCCAGCAGCTTGAACGGGGCCGGTAATCAGCCCCAGCATTTT
>TRBJ2-1|NA|TRBV7-2|TRBD2
CASSSTSASSYNEQFF
TGTGCCAGCAGCTCGACTAGCGCGAGCTCCTACAATGAGCAGTTCTTC
>TRBJ2-7|NA|TRBV11-2|NA
CASTERGNEQYF
TGTGCCAGCACCGAGAGGGGGAACGAGCAGTACTTC
>TRBJ1-1|few|TRBV9|NA
CASSPGTEAFF
TGTGCCAGCAGCCCCGGGACTGAAGCTTTCTTT
>TRBJ1-1|NA|TRBV27|NA
CASSLWTGAMNTEAFF
TGTGCCAGCAGTTTATGGACGGGAGCCATGAACACTGAAGCTTTCTTT
>TRBJ2-7|NA|TRBV10-3|NA
CAISGDIQTYEQYF
TGTGCCATCAGTGGGGACATTCAGACCTACGAGCAGTACTTC
>TRBJ2-7|NA|TRBV19|NA
CASSIRARDEQYF
TGTGCCAGTAGTATAAGGGCTCGTGACGAGCAGTACTTC
>TRBJ2-7|NA|TRBV29-1|NA
CSVGSGPYEQYF
TGCAGCGTGGGCTCCGGGCCCTACGAGCAGTACTTC
>TRBJ1-4|NA|TRBV19|NA
CASSIGPFRENEKLFF
TGTGCCAGTAGTATCGGGCCTTTTCGTGAGAATGAAAAACTGTTTTTT
>TRBJ2-7|NA|TRBV2|NA
CASSGLANPSYEQYF
TGTGCCAGCAGTGGGCTAGCGAACCCCTCCTACGAGCAGTACTTC
>TRBJ1-3|once|TRBV14|NA
CASSQDRYGNTIYF
TGTGCCAGCAGCCAAGATAGATATGGGAACACCATATATTTT
>TRBJ1-4|NA|TRBV28|NA
CASSPLWGATNEKLFF
TGTGCCAGCAGCCCGTTGTGGGGTGCAACTAATGAAAAACTGTTTTTT